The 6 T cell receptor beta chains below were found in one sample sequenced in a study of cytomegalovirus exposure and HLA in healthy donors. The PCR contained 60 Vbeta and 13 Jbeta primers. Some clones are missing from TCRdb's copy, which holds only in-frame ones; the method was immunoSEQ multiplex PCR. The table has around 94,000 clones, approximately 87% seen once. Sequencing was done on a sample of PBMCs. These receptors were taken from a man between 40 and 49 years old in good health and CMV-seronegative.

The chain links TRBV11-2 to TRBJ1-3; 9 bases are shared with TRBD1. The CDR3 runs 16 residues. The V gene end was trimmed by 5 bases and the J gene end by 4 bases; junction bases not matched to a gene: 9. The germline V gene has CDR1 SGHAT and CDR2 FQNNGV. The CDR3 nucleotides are TGTGCCAGCAGCCCCCGGACAGGGGAAGGAGGAAACACCATATATTTT. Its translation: CASSPRTGEGGNTIYF.

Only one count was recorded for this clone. CDR3 DNA sequence: TGTGCCAGCAGACCGACGGGGGCTAACTATGGCTACACCTTC. It codes for CASRPTGANYGYTF. V usage is TRBV6-6 and J usage is TRBJ1-2; tentative D call: TRBD1 (5 bases). This CDR3 region has 14 residues. V was trimmed by 6 bases and J by 0 bases, leaving 11 bases between them. Germline assignment: CDR1 MNHNY and CDR2 SVGAGI (reference sequence).

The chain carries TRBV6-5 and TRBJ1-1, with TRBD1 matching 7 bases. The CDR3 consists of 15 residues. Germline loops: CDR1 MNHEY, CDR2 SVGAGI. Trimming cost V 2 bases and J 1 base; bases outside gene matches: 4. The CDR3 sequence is CASSYDAGGNTEAFF. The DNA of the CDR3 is TGTGCCAGCAGTTACGACGCAGGGGGGAACACTGAAGCTTTCTTT.

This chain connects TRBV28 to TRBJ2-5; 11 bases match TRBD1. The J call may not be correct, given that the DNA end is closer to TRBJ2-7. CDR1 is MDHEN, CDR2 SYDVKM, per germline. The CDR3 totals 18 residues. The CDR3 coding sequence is TGTGCCAGCAGTTTACTTAAGTCGCGGACAGGGGGCGTCTACGAGCAGTACTTC. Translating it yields CASSLLKSRTGGVYEQYF.

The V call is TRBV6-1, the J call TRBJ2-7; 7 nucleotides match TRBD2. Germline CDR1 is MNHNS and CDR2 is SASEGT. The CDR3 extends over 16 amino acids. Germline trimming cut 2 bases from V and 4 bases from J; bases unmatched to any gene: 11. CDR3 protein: CASSERPGLTIYEQYF. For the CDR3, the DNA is TGTGCCAGCAGTGAACGACCGGGACTAACAATTTACGAGCAGTACTTC.

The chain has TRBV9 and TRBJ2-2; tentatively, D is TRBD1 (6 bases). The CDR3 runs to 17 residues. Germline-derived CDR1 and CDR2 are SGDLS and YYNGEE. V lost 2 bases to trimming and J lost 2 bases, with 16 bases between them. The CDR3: CASSVTTGLRNTGELFF. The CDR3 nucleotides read TGTGCCAGCAGCGTTACAACAGGGTTGAGAAACACCGGGGAGCTGTTTTTT. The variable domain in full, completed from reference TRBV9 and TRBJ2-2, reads DSGVTQTPKHLITATGQRVTLRCSPRSGDLSVYWYQQSLDQGLQFLIQYYNGEERAKGNILERFSAQQFPDLHSELNLSSLELGDSALYFCASSVTTGLRNTGELFFGEGSRLTVL.